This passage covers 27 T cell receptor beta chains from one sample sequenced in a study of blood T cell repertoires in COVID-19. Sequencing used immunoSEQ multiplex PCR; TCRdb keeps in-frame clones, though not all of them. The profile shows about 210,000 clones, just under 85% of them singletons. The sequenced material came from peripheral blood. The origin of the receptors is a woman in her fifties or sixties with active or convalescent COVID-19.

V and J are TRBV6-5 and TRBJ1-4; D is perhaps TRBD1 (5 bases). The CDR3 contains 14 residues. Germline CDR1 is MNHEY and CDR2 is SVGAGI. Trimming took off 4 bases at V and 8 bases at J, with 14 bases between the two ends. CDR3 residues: CASSLGGVDEKLFF. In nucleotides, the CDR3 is TGTGCCAGCAGTTTGGGAGGGGTGGACGAAAAACTGTTTTTT.

CDR3 sequence (DNA): TGTGCCAGCAGCCAAGTGGTAGACACCGGGGAGCTGTTTTTT. Residues: CASSQVVDTGELFF. The chain is built from TRBV4-2 and TRBJ2-2; D remains ambiguous. There are 14 residues in the CDR3. Germline lookup yields CDR1 LGHNA and CDR2 YNFKEQ. Trimming cost V 1 base and J 3 bases, with 6 bases left between them.

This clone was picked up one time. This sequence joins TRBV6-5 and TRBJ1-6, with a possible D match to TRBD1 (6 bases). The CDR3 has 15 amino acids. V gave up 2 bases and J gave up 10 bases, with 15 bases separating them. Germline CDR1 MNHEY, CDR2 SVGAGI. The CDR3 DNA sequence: TGTGCCAGCAGTTACAGCGAACAGGGTCCGTCACCCCTCCACTTT. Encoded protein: CASSYSEQGPSPLHF.

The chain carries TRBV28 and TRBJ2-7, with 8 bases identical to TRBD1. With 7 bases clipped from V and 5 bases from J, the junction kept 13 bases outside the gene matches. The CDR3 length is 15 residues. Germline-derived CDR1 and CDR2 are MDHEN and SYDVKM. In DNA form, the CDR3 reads TGTGCCAGCACCGGCGGTCTCGGACAGGGTCACGAGCAGTACGTC. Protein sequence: CASTGGLGQGHEQYV.

CDR3 residues: CASSPPSGLVVHQFF. The CDR3 DNA is TGTGCCAGCAGCCCGCCTTCGGGACTAGTAGTTCATCAGTTCTTC. The chain has TRBV27 and TRBJ2-1, with 8 bases lining up with TRBD2. This CDR3 has 15 amino acids. V shed 6 bases and J 13 bases; nucleotides not matched to a gene: 17. Germline lookup yields CDR1 MNHEY and CDR2 SMNVEV (reference sequence).

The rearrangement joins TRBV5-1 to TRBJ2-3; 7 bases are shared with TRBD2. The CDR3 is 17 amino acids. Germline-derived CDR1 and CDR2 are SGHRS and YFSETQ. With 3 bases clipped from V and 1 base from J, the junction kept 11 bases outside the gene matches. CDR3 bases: TGCGCCAGCAGCTCCTCCCCACGGGCGGGGGGCACAGATACGCAGTATTTT. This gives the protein CASSSSPRAGGTDTQYF.

The DNA of the CDR3 is TGTGCCACCAGCAGAGGAGGCAGTACTAACTATGGCTACACCTTC. This gives the protein CATSRGGSTNYGYTF. The chain couples TRBV15 to TRBJ1-2, with D unclear. Germline assignment: CDR1 LNHNV and CDR2 YYDKDF (reference sequence). The V and J ends lost 1 base and 0 bases respectively, with 9 bases between them. This CDR3 is built from 15 residues.

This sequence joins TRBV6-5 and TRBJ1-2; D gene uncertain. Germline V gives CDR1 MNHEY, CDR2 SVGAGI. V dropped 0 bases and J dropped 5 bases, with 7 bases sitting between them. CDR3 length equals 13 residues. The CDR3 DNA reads TGTGCCAGCAGTTACTCGTCTAGTTATGGCTACACCTTC. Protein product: CASSYSSSYGYTF.

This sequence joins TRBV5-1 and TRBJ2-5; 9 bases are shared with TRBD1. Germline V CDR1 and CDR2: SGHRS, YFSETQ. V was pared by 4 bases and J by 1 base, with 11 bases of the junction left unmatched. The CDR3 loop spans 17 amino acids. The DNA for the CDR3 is TGCGCCAGCAGCGTAGGACAGGGGAGCCCCCGCCAAGAGACCCAGTACTTC. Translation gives CASSVGQGSPRQETQYF. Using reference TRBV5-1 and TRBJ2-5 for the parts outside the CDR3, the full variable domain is KAGVTQTPRYLIKTRGQQVTLSCSPISGHRSVSWYQQTPGQGLQFLFEYFSETQRNKGNFPGRFSGRQFSNSRSEMNVSTLELGDSALYLCASSVGQGSPRQETQYFGPGTRLLVL.

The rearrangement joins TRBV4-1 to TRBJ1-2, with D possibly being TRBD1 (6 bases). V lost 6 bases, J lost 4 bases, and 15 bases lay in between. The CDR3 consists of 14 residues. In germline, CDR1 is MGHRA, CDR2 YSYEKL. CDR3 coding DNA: TGCGCCAGCAGGCGCACAGGGCAGGGCTATGGCTACACCTTC. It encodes CASRRTGQGYGYTF.

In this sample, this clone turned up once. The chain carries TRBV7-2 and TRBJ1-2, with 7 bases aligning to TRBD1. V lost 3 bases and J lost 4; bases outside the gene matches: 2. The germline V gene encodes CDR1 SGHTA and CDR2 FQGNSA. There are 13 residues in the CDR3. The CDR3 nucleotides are TGTGCCAGCAGCTTGCCAGGGGGCTATGGCTACACCTTC. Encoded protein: CASSLPGGYGYTF.

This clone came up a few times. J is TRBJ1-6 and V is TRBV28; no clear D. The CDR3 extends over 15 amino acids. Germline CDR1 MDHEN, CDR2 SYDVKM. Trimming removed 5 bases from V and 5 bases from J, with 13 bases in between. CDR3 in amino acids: CASSVPQSNNSPLHF. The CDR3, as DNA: TGTGCCAGCAGTGTCCCACAGAGTAATAATTCACCCCTCCACTTT.

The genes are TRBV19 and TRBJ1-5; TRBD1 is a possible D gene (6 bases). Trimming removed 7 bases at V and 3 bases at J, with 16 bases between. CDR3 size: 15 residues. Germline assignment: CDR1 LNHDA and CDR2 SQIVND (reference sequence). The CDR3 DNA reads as TGTGCCAGTAATAAGGACAGCGGGGTCAATCAGCCCCAGCATTTT. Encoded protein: CASNKDSGVNQPQHF.

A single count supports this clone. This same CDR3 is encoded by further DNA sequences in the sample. CDR3 in DNA: TGTGCCAGCAGCTTAGACTCCGGTAATTCACCCCTCCACTTT. This codes for CASSLDSGNSPLHF. The V call is TRBV5-4, the J call TRBJ1-6; D remains unclear. Germline CDR1 reads SGHNT; CDR2 reads YYREEE (reference sequence). The CDR3 spans 14 residues. Trimming cost V 2 bases and J 6 bases, with 9 bases left between them.

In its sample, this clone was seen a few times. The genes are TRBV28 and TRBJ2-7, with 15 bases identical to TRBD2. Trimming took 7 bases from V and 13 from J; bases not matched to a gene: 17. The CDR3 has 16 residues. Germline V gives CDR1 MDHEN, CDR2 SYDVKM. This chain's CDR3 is CASTLGRTSGRANRYF. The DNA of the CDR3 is TGTGCCAGCACCCTAGGCCGGACTAGCGGGAGGGCCAATCGTTACTTC.

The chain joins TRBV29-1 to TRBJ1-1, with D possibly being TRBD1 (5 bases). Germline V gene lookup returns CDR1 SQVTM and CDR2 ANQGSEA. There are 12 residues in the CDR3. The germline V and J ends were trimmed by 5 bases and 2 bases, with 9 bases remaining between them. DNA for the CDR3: TGCAGCGTTAGGGGAGGAAACACTGAAGCTTTCTTT. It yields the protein CSVRGGNTEAFF. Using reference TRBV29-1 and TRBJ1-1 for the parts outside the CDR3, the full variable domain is SAVISQKPSRDICQRGTSLTIQCQVDSQVTMMFWYRQQPGQSLTLIATANQGSEATYESGFVIDKFPISRPNLTFSTLTVSNMSPEDSSIYLCSVRGGNTEAFFGQGTRLTVV.

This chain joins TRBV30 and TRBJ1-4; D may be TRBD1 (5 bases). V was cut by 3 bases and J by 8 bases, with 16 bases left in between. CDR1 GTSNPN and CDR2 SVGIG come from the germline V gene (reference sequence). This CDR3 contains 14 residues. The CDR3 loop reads CAWSPRGGGEKLFF. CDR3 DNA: TGTGCCTGGAGCCCCCGGGGGGGAGGCGAAAAACTGTTTTTT.

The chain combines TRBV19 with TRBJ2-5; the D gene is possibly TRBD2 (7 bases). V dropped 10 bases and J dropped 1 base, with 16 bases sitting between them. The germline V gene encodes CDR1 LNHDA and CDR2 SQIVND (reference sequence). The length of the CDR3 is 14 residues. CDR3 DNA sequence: TGTGCCACTGGGAGGGGGGCCCTCCAAGAGACCCAGTACTTC. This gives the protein CATGRGALQETQYF.

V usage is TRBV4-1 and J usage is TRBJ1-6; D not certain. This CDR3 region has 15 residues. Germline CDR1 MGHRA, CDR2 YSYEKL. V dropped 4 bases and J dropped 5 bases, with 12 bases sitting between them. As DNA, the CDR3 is TGCGCCAGCAGCCTGCGGGTTTTGAATAATTCACCCCTCCACTTT. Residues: CASSLRVLNNSPLHF.

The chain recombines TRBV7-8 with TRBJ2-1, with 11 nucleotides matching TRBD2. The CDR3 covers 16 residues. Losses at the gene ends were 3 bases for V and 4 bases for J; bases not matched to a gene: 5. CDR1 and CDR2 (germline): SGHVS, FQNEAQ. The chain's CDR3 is CASSLEGTSGYNEQFF. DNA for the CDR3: TGTGCCAGCAGCTTGGAAGGGACTAGCGGATACAATGAGCAGTTCTTC.

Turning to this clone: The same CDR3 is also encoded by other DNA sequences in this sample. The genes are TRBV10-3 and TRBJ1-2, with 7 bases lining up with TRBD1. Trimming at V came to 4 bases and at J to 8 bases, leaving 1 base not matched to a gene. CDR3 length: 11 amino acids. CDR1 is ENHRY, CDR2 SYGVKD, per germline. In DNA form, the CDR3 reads TGTGCCATCAGTGGGGGACAGGGCTACACCTTC. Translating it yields CAISGGQGYTF.

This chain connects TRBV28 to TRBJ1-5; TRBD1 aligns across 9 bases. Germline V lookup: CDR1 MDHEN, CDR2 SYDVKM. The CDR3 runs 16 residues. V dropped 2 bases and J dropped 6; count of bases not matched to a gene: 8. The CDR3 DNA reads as TGTGCCAGCAGTTTAGGGGGACAGGGACATCGTCAGCCCCAGCATTTT. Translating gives CASSLGGQGHRQPQHF.

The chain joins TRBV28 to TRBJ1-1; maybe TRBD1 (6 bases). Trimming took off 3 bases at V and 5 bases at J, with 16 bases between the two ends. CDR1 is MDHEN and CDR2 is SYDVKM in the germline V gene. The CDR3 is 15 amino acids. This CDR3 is CASSFGGGVVTEAFF. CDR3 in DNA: TGTGCCAGCAGTTTTGGAGGGGGGGTAGTAACTGAAGCTTTCTTT.

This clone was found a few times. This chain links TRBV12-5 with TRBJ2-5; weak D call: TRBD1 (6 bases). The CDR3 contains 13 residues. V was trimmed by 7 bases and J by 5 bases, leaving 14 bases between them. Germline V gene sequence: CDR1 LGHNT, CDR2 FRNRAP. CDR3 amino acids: CASAKQGSETQYF. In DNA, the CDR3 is TGTGCTAGTGCCAAACAGGGATCGGAGACCCAGTACTTC.

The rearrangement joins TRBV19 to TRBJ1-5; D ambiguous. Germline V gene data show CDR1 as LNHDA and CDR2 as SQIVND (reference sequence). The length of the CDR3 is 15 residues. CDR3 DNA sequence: TGTGCTAGTGACGTTAGAACAGTTAGCAATCAGCCCCAGCATTTT. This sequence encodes CASDVRTVSNQPQHF.

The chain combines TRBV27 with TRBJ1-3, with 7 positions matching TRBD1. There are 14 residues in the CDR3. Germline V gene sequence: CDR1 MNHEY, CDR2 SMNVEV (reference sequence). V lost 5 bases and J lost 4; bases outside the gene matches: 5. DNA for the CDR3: TGTGCCAGCAGTCTGACAGGGTGGGGAAACACCATATATTTT. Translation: CASSLTGWGNTIYF.

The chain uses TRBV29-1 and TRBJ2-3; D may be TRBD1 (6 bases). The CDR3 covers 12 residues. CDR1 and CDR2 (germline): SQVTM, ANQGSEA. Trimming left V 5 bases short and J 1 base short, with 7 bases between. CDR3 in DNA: TGCAGCGTTTGGACAGGCACAGATACGCAGTATTTT. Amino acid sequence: CSVWTGTDTQYF.